These 27 T cell receptor beta chains share one sample of origin, sequenced in a study of blood T cells in healthy people across ages. Sample-barcoded 5' priming and a J-beta primer mix drove a second PCR of about 6 to 12 cycles. TCRdb re-analysed the 5' RACE reads in MiXCR, keeping a single row per CDR3 protein. This sample has under 1 million distinct CDR3 sequences, with approximately 44% found just once. Material: blood. These receptors were collected from a man between 60 and 75 years old in good health.

This clonotype was observed a few times. The V and J genes are TRBV29-1 and TRBJ2-1; D may correspond to TRBD1 or TRBD2 (5 bases each). Germline CDR1 is SQVTM and CDR2 is ANQGSEA. V was shortened by 6 bases and J by 4 bases, with 19 bases between the two germline ends. The CDR3 covers 15 residues. CDR3 sequence (DNA): TGCAGCGTCCCTACCGGGGACCTGGGGTACAATGAGCAGTTCTTC. The encoded protein is CSVPTGDLGYNEQFF.

V is TRBV3-1 and J is TRBJ2-7; a weak D match, TRBD2 (6 bases). V lost 1 base and J 5 bases, leaving 18 bases between the germline ends. The CDR3 loop spans 16 amino acids. The germline V gene has CDR1 LGHDT and CDR2 YNNKEL (reference sequence). CDR3 sequence (DNA): TGTGCCAGCAGCCAAGTGGACGGCTCGGGGGTCCACGAGCAGTACTTC. It encodes CASSQVDGSGVHEQYF.

This sequence joins TRBV7-2 and TRBJ2-2; D not resolved. The length of the CDR3 is 12 residues. The V end lost 5 bases, the J end lost 10 bases, and 11 bases lay between the germline ends. Looked up from germline, CDR1 is SGHTA and CDR2 is FQGNSA. The CDR3 DNA reads as TGTGCCAGCAGCCCCTACAACGTGGAGCTGTTTTTT. Amino acid sequence: CASSPYNVELFF.

The rearrangement links TRBV7-9 to TRBJ2-3; the match to TRBD2 covers 7 bases. Trimming at V came to 5 bases and at J to 2 bases, leaving 7 bases not matched to a gene. The CDR3 covers 15 residues. Germline V CDR1 and CDR2: SEHNR, FQNEAQ (reference sequence). The CDR3 bases are TGTGCCAGCAGCCCGACGGGGGGATACACAGATACGCAGTATTTT. It translates to CASSPTGGYTDTQYF.

The chain uses TRBV11-3 and TRBJ2-1; 7 positions match TRBD2. Trimming at V came to 7 bases and at J to 8 bases, leaving 11 bases not matched to a gene. Germline lookup yields CDR1 SGHNT and CDR2 YENEEA. The CDR3 loop spans 14 amino acids. The CDR3 nucleotides read TGTGCCAGCACTTCGGGACTATCATCATATGAGCAGTTCTTC. It yields the protein CASTSGLSSYEQFF. The variable domain in full, with the rest retrieved from reference TRBV11-3 and TRBJ2-1, is EAGVVQSPRYKIIEKKQPVAFWCNPISGHNTLYWYLQNLGQGPELLIRYENEEAVDDSQLPKDRFSAERLKGVDSTLKIQPAELGDSAVYLCASTSGLSSYEQFFGPGTRLTVL.

This clonotype was recorded a few times. The CDR3 region has the DNA TGCGCCAGCAGCCAAGGACAGAAAGAGACCCAGTACTTC. Amino acid sequence: CASSQGQKETQYF. The chain is built from TRBV4-3 and TRBJ2-5; weak D call: TRBD1 (5 bases). This CDR3 has 13 amino acids. The germline CDR1 and CDR2 sequences are LGHNA and YSLEER. Trimming removed 1 base from V and 3 bases from J, with 6 bases in between.

The genes are TRBV29-1 and TRBJ2-2; D is unclear. CDR1 is SQVTM, CDR2 ANQGSEA, per germline. The CDR3 is made up of 11 amino acids. For the CDR3, the DNA is TGCAGATTTGTTAAAACCGGGGAGCTGTTTTTT. Translation gives CRFVKTGELFF.

J is TRBJ2-3 and V is TRBV29-1; 9 positions match TRBD1. Per the germline V gene, CDR1 is SQVTM and CDR2 is ANQGSEA. V lost 4 bases, J lost 4 bases, and 9 bases stayed unmatched. This CDR3 is 15 amino acids long. This chain's CDR3 is CSVVPTGGASDTQYF. The CDR3 DNA reads TGCAGCGTTGTGCCAACAGGGGGCGCCTCAGATACGCAGTATTTT.

This clonotype appeared a few times. The chain uses TRBV5-6 and TRBJ1-2, with D possibly being TRBD1 (5 bases). The CDR3 contains 14 residues. Germline V CDR1 and CDR2: SGHDT, YYEEEE. The germline V and J ends were trimmed by 4 bases and 5 bases, with 15 bases remaining between them. CDR3 sequence: CASSLSRVGYGYTF. The DNA of the CDR3 is TGTGCCAGCAGCCTCTCCAGGGTTGGGTATGGCTACACCTTC.

This clonotype was seen a few times. CDR3: CASSQVAHYDEQFF. The CDR3 DNA reads as TGCGCCAGCAGCCAAGTCGCGCATTACGATGAGCAGTTCTTC. V and J are TRBV4-3 and TRBJ2-1; D not resolved. The CDR3 contains 14 residues. Germline V lookup: CDR1 LGHNA, CDR2 YSLEER. Trimming took off 1 base at V and 8 bases at J, with 12 bases between the two ends.

V and J are TRBV29-1 and TRBJ2-3; D call uncertain. V gave up 7 bases and J gave up 6 bases, with 8 bases separating them. Germline V gene lookup returns CDR1 SQVTM and CDR2 ANQGSEA. The CDR3 is 10 residues long. CDR3 residues: CSALNDTQYF. The CDR3, as DNA: TGCAGCGCTCTAAATGATACGCAGTATTTT.

The chain combines TRBV5-1 with TRBJ1-5, with D perhaps matching TRBD1 (5 bases). CDR3 length: 14 residues. CDR1 and CDR2 from the germline V gene are SGHRS and YFSETQ. Trimming took 4 bases from V and 7 from J, leaving 15 bases between them. The CDR3 spells CASSPGGVEQPQHF. The CDR3 DNA sequence: TGCGCCAGCAGCCCCGGGGGGGTGGAGCAGCCCCAGCATTTT.

V is TRBV6-5 and J is TRBJ2-5; a weak D match, TRBD2 (6 bases). The V end lost 8 bases, the J end lost 5 bases, and 12 bases lay between the germline ends. The CDR3 runs 12 residues. Germline CDR1 MNHEY, CDR2 SVGAGI. Here the CDR3 reads CASWTAGETQYF. CDR3 nucleotide sequence: TGTGCCAGCTGGACCGCGGGGGAGACCCAGTACTTC.

CDR3 sequence (DNA): TGTGCCACCTCTGCTAGGACCTCGTACGAGCAGTACTTC. It translates to CATSARTSYEQYF. The rearrangement uses TRBV7-2 and TRBJ2-7; D not resolved. V was trimmed by 10 bases and J by 4 bases, leaving 17 bases between them. Germline loops: CDR1 SGHTA, CDR2 FQGNSA. There are 13 residues in the CDR3.

This clonotype appeared many times. The V and J genes are TRBV4-3 and TRBJ1-4, with 7 bases lining up with TRBD1. This CDR3 comprises 16 residues. V lost 4 bases, J lost 5 bases, and 10 bases stayed unmatched. Per germline, CDR1 LGHNA and CDR2 YSLEER. The CDR3 DNA is TGCGCCAGCAGCCGCGGCCGGGCAGGGGGAAATGAAAAACTGTTTTTT. Its translation is CASSRGRAGGNEKLFF.

A single count supports this clonotype. The chain is built from TRBV4-1 and TRBJ2-1; D call uncertain. TRBJ2-7 matches the DNA end more closely, so the J call is doubtful. The CDR3 is 16 amino acids. CDR1 MGHRA and CDR2 YSYEKL come from the germline V gene. The CDR3 DNA reads TGCGCCAGCAGCCAAGATCTAACGACTGTCTACAATGAGCAGTACTTC. It yields the protein CASSQDLTTVYNEQYF.

The chain uses TRBV20-1 and TRBJ2-1, with D perhaps matching TRBD1 (7 bases). Germline V lookup: CDR1 DFQATT, CDR2 SNEGSKA (reference sequence). The CDR3 covers 16 residues. With 5 bases removed from V and 7 bases from J, the gap between germline ends came to 24 bases. The CDR3 nucleotides read TGCAGTGCTTCCAAAGCAGGGGGGTCTTTTCGGAATGAGCAGTTCTTC. It codes for CSASKAGGSFRNEQFF.

V is TRBV27 and J is TRBJ2-5; 8 bases match TRBD1. Gene TRBJ2-7 matches the end of the DNA better, so the J call may be wrong. The CDR3 consists of 13 residues. Germline V CDR1 and CDR2: MNHEY, SMNVEV (reference sequence). The CDR3 DNA reads TGTGCCAGCTTTGGGGGACAGGCCTACGAGCAGTACTTC. This encodes CASFGGQAYEQYF.

The chain couples TRBV2 to TRBJ2-7; 10 bases are shared with TRBD2. CDR3 length: 17 amino acids. V was pared by 1 base and J by 6 bases, with 12 bases of the junction left unmatched. The germline V gene has CDR1 SNHLY and CDR2 FYNNEI. In DNA, the CDR3 is TGTGCCAGCAGTGAAGAGCGGGGGGGCAATCTCCTCTGCGAGCAGTACTTC. Its translation is CASSEERGGNLLCEQYF. Supplemented by reference TRBV2 and TRBJ2-7, the full variable domain reads EPEVTQTPSHQVTQMGQEVILRCVPISNHLYFYWYRQILGQKVEFLVSFYNNEISEKSEIFDDQFSVERPDGSNFTLKIRSTKLEDSAMYFCASSEERGGNLLCEQYFGPGTRLTVT.

This clonotype occurred once. This chain joins TRBV20-1 and TRBJ2-7; possibly TRBD2 for D (5 bases). From germline, CDR1 is DFQATT and CDR2 SNEGSKA (reference sequence). The V gene lost 3 bases and the J gene lost 7 bases, with 19 bases spanning the gap. This CDR3 comprises 14 residues. As DNA, the CDR3 is TGCAGTGCTAGGCTAGCCGGTAGATACAATGAGCAGTACTTC. Protein: CSARLAGRYNEQYF.

This chain links TRBV6-5 with TRBJ2-3; D is possibly TRBD1 or TRBD2 (5 bases each). V shed 4 bases and J shed 0 bases, with 11 bases lying between them. The length of the CDR3 is 15 residues. Germline assignment: CDR1 MNHEY and CDR2 SVGAGI. Here the CDR3 reads CASSSSGRSTDTQYF. DNA for the CDR3: TGTGCCAGCAGTTCATCGGGACGGAGCACAGATACGCAGTATTTT.

V gene TRBV2 combines with J gene TRBJ2-3; the D gene is possibly TRBD2 (7 bases). The ends were cut back, 11 bases at V and 6 bases at J, with 12 bases in the middle. Per the germline V gene, CDR1 is SNHLY and CDR2 is FYNNEI. This CDR3 has 11 residues. As DNA, the CDR3 is TGTGCCGGGGGGGGCCCCGATACGCAGTATTTT. Its protein product is CAGGGPDTQYF.

In this sample, this clonotype turned up a few times. This clone may be a read error of a much larger clone one base away. The V call is TRBV7-2, the J call TRBJ2-1; tentative D call: TRBD2 (7 bases). The end of the DNA aligns better with TRBJ2-7, so the J call may be wrong. Germline lookup yields CDR1 SGHTA and CDR2 FQGNSA. This CDR3 is built from 16 residues. The CDR3 nucleotides read TGTGCCAGCAGCTCCCGTGGGGGGGGCCTCTACAATGAGCAGTACTTC. Its translation is CASSSRGGGLYNEQYF.

A few counts support this clonotype. V gene TRBV15 combines with J gene TRBJ1-2, with a weak D call TRBD1 (6 bases). Germline V lookup: CDR1 LNHNV, CDR2 YYDKDF (reference sequence). Trimming left V 0 bases short and J 8 bases short, with 13 bases between. CDR3 size: 14 residues. CDR3: CATSREGAGGGYTF. In nucleotides, the CDR3 is TGTGCCACCAGCAGAGAGGGGGCCGGGGGAGGCTACACCTTC.

This clonotype was detected a few times. The V and J genes are TRBV20-1 and TRBJ2-3; tentative D call: TRBD2 (6 bases). The V end was cut by 5 bases, the J end by 3 bases, with 21 bases between. Per germline, CDR1 DFQATT and CDR2 SNEGSKA (reference sequence). This CDR3 is built from 16 residues. The CDR3 is CSASPLGGVLTDTQYF. CDR3 nucleotide sequence: TGCAGTGCTTCCCCCCTAGGAGGGGTTTTGACAGATACGCAGTATTTT.

In regard to this clonotype: A junction boundary mismatches the germline segment, possibly from a read error. The chain is built from TRBV6-2 or TRBV6-3 and TRBJ2-5, with D perhaps matching TRBD2 (6 bases). The J call may be faulty, since TRBJ2-7 better matches the DNA end. The CDR3 contains 14 residues. Germline CDR1 is MNHEY and CDR2 is SVGEGT. CDR3 region: CVSSYSTLAYEQYF. The CDR3 DNA reads as TGTGTCAGCAGTTACTCGACACTAGCTTACGAGCAGTACTTC.

The V gene is TRBV27, the J gene TRBJ2-3, with 12 positions matching TRBD2. Losses at the gene ends were 1 base for V and 3 bases for J; bases not matched to a gene: 5. This CDR3 has 17 residues. Germline CDR1 MNHEY, CDR2 SMNVEV (reference sequence). Here the CDR3 DNA reads TGTGCCAGCAGTTTATTCCCTAGCGGGGGGGCAACAGATACGCAGTATTTT. Its protein product is CASSLFPSGGATDTQYF.